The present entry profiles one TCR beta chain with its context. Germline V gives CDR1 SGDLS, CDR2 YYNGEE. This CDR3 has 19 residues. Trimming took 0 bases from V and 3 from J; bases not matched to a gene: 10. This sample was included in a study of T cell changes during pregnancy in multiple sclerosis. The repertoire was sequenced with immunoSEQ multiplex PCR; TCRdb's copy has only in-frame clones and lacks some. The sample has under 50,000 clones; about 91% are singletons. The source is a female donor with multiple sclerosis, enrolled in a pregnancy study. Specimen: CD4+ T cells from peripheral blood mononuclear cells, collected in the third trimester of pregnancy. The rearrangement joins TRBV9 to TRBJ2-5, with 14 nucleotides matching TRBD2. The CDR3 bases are TGTGCCAGCAGCGTAGACGGGACTAGCGGGGGAGGGTATAAAGAGACCCAGTACTTC. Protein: CASSVDGTSGGGYKETQYF.